This TCR beta chain was sequenced in a study of vaccination and CD4 T cells after COVID-19. Study-wide background: Spike peptides, overlapping and drawn from SARS-CoV-2, HCoV-NL63, HCoV-OC43 and HCoV-229E, were used to stimulate cells.

The sample's treatment: roughly 10-day PBMC culture with coronavirus spike peptide pools or control peptides (ViraFEST assay). Peptide-pool expansion of antigen-specific T cells preceded TCR sequencing in ViraFEST. On day 3 and again on day 7, fresh IL-2 medium was used to replace half the medium. V was trimmed by 5 bases and J by 7 bases, leaving 18 bases between them. The germline V gene has CDR1 LNHDA and CDR2 SQIVND (reference sequence). This CDR3 has 16 amino acids. With the Oncomine TCR Beta short-read assay, DNA from cultured CD4+ T cells was sequenced. TCRdb fed the PCR reads into MiXCR, producing one record per CDR3 protein. The profile covers approximately 23,000 distinct CDR3 sequences, with around 50% appearing a single time and under 30% taken by the ten largest. As to this clonotype: The antigen is unknown.

This TCR derives from a human donor who received a COVID-19 vaccine. V gene TRBV19 combines with J gene TRBJ1-6; no reliable D call. This sample comprised CD4+ T cells from blood, cultured in vitro, obtained before SARS-CoV-2 vaccination. The CDR3 region has the DNA TGTGCCAGTAGTCCCCGTGGAGGGAGACAAAATTCACCCCTCCACTTT. It codes for CASSPRGGRQNSPLHF.